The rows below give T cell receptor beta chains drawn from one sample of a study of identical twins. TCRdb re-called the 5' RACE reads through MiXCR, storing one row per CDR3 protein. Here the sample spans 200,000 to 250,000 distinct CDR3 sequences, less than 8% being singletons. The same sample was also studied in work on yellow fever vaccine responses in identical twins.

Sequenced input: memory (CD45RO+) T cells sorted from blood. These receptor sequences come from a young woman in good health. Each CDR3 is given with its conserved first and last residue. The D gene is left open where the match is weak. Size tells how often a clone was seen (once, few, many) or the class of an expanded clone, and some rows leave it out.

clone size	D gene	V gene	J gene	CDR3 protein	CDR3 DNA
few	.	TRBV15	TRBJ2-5	CATSRGGGETQYF	TGTGCCACCAGCAGGGGAGGGGGAGAGACCCAGTACTTC
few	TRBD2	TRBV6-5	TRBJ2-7	CASSSPAAGGSYEQYF	TGTGCCAGCAGTTCCCCGGCGGCGGGAGGTTCCTACGAGCAGTACTTC
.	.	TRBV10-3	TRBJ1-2	CAISEFGQKGYGYTF	TGTGCCATCAGTGAATTTGGACAGAAAGGCTATGGCTACACCTTC
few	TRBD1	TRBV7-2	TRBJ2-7	CASSRGQGKADEQYF	TGTGCCAGCAGCCGGGGACAGGGTAAAGCGGACGAGCAGTACTTC
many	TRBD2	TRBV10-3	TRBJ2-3	CAVLAGEKTDTQYF	TGTGCCGTCTTAGCGGGAGAGAAGACAGATACGCAGTATTTT
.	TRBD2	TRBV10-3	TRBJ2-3	CAISQAGDSTDTQYF	TGTGCCATCAGTCAAGCGGGAGACTCCACAGATACGCAGTATTTT
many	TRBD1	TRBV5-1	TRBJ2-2	CASSQGQGYSGELFF	TGCGCCAGCAGCCAAGGACAGGGTTATTCCGGGGAGCTGTTTTTT
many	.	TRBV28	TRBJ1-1	CASSSVGTEAFF	TGTGCCAGCAGTTCAGTGGGCACTGAAGCTTTCTTT
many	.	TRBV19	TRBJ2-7	CASSMLAGPYEQYF	TGTGCCAGTAGTATGTTGGCAGGGCCCTACGAGCAGTACTTC
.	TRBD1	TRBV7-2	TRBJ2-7	CASSWGTVSYEQYF	TGTGCCAGCAGCTGGGGGACAGTTTCCTACGAGCAGTACTTC
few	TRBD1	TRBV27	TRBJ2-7	CASSPKTGGRSEQYF	TGTGCCAGCAGTCCAAAAACAGGGGGCAGGTCCGAGCAGTACTTC
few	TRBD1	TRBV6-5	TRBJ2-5	CASSYGDRGRGETQYF	TGTGCCAGCAGTTACGGCGACAGGGGGAGGGGAGAGACCCAGTACTTC
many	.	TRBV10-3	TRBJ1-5	CAISESGGDQPQHF	TGTGCCATCAGTGAGTCGGGAGGGGATCAGCCCCAGCATTTT
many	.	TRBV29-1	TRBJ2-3	CSVVGGIIAGDTQYF	TGCAGCGTTGTCGGCGGGATAATAGCTGGAGATACGCAGTATTTT
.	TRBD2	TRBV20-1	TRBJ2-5	CSASGLAARETQYF	TGCAGTGCTAGTGGCCTAGCGGCCCGGGAGACCCAGTACTTC
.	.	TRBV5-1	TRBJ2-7	CASSHDGLRGDEQYF	TGCGCCAGCAGCCACGACGGTTTACGAGGCGACGAGCAGTACTTC
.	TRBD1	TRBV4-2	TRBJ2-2	CASSQDEGTGGGELFF	TGTGCCAGCAGCCAAGATGAAGGGACAGGGGGCGGGGAGCTGTTTTTT
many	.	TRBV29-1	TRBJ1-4	CSVEDYGNEKLFF	TGCAGCGTTGAAGACTATGGGAATGAAAAACTGTTTTTT
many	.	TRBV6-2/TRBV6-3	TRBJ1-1	CASNTGPTEAFF	TGTGCCAGCAATACAGGGCCCACTGAAGCTTTCTTT
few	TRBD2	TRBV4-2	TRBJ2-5	CASSQEGGTSGRPQETQYF	TGTGCCAGCAGCCAAGAAGGTGGGACTAGCGGGAGGCCCCAAGAGACCCAGTACTTC
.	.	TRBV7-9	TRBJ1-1	CASSLEGTTEAFF	TGTGCCAGCAGCTTAGAAGGCACAACTGAAGCTTTCTTT
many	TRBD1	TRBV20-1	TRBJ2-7	CSAESGTGLEEQYF	TGCAGTGCTGAGAGCGGGACAGGGCTCGAAGAGCAGTACTTC
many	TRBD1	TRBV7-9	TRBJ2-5	CASSMDRGLQETQYF	TGTGCCAGCAGCATGGACAGGGGTCTACAAGAGACCCAGTACTTC
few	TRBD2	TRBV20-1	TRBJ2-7	CSASRAGISSYEQYF	TGCAGTGCTAGCCGAGCGGGAATAAGCTCCTACGAGCAGTACTTC
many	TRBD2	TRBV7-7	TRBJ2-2	CASSSSGLAGNLGELFF	TGTGCTAGCAGCTCATCCGGTCTAGCGGGGAACCTCGGGGAGCTGTTTTTT
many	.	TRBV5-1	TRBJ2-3	CASSLLGNGVTDTQYF	TGCGCCAGCAGCCTACTCGGGAATGGTGTCACAGATACGCAGTATTTT
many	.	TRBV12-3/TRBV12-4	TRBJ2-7	CASSPSVTFSYEQYF	TGTGCCAGCAGTCCCTCGGTCACTTTTTCCTACGAGCAGTACTTC
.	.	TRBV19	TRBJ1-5	CASSMWGSNQPQHF	TGTGCCAGTAGTATGTGGGGGAGCAATCAGCCCCAGCATTTT
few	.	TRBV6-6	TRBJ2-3	CASSSSSDTQYF	TGTGCCAGCAGTTCCTCCTCAGATACGCAGTATTTT
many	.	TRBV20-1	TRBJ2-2	CSARPMGRDDTGELFF	TGCAGTGCTAGACCCATGGGGCGGGACGACACCGGGGAGCTGTTTTTT
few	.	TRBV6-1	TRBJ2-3	CASSLILMRGRTDTQYF	TGTGCCAGCAGCCTCATCCTAATGAGGGGTCGCACAGATACGCAGTATTTT
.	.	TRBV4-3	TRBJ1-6	CASSQDRRSSYNSPLHF	TGCGCCAGCAGCCAAGATCGCAGGAGCTCCTATAATTCACCCCTCCACTTT
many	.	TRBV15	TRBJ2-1	CATSRTRDGTYNEQFF	TGTGCCACCAGCCGAACCCGGGACGGAACGTACAATGAGCAGTTCTTC
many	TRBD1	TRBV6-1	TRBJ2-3	CASQRPGGFYTQYF	TGTGCCAGCCAAAGGCCAGGGGGCTTCTATACGCAGTATTTT
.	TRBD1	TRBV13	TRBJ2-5	CASTNRGAGTQGTQYF	TGTGCCAGCACCAACAGGGGCGCAGGTACTCAAGGGACCCAGTACTTC
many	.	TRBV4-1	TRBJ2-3	CASSQVGVVTDTQYF	TGCGCCAGCAGCCAAGTAGGCGTAGTCACAGATACGCAGTATTTT
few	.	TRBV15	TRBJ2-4	CATSREGKNIQYF	TGTGCCACCAGCAGAGAAGGAAAAAACATTCAGTACTTC
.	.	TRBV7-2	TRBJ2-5	CASSLAGSRLYQETQYF	TGTGCCAGCAGCTTAGCTGGGTCCCGCCTGTACCAAGAGACCCAGTACTTC
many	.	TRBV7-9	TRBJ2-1	CASSLEIYNEQFF	TGTGCCAGCAGCTTAGAAATCTACAATGAGCAGTTCTTC
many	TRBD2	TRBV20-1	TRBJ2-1	CSARRRTSGTIPYNEQFF	TGCAGTGCTAGACGAAGGACTAGCGGGACTATCCCCTACAATGAGCAGTTCTTC
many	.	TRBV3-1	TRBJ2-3	CASSQVRTMADTQYF	TGTGCCAGCAGCCAAGTTCGGACTATGGCAGATACGCAGTATTTT
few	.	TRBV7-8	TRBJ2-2	CASSSGHTGELFF	TGTGCCAGCAGTTCAGGTCACACCGGGGAGCTGTTTTTT
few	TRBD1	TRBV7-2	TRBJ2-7	CASSGYRGNYEQYF	TGTGCCAGCAGCGGGTACAGGGGGAACTACGAGCAGTACTTC
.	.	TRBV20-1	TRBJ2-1	CSARVYNEQFF	TGCAGTGCTAGAGTATACAATGAGCAGTTCTTC
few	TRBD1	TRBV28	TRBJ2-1	CASSLTDRGLNEQFF	TGTGCCAGCAGTTTAACAGACAGGGGATTGAATGAGCAGTTCTTC
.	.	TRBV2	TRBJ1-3	CASSEGGNTIYF	TGTGCCAGCAGTGAGGGGGGAAACACCATATATTTT
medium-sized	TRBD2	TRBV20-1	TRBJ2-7	CSARDKNAPGLAGGLSYEQYF	TGCAGTGCTAGAGATAAAAACGCACCGGGACTAGCGGGGGGACTCTCCTACGAGCAGTACTTC